This passage covers 8 T cell receptor beta chains from one sample sequenced in a study of lymphopenia after photon versus proton radiotherapy. Profiling relied on immunoSEQ multiplex PCR, and the TCRdb table lists in-frame clones only, not all of them. The data show about 25,000 clones, with about 87% seen just once and around 19% held by the top ten. Sequencing was performed on peripheral blood, taken from a patient treated with photon-based radiotherapy. Receptors were obtained from a man aged 45-65 years with gastric cancer.

The chain combines TRBV2 with TRBJ1-2; D perhaps matches TRBD1 (5 bases). The CDR3 extends over 13 amino acids. The germline CDR1 and CDR2 sequences are SNHLY and FYNNEI. The V gene lost 6 bases and the J gene lost 7 bases, with 15 bases spanning the gap. The CDR3 bases are TGTGCCAGCAGGGCAGCAGGGACGGGTGGCTACACCTTC. It is translated as CASRAAGTGGYTF.

The V call is TRBV14, the J call TRBJ2-3, with 7 bases identical to TRBD1. The CDR3 loop spans 15 amino acids. With 1 base clipped from V and 4 bases from J, the junction kept 5 bases outside the gene matches. Germline V gene data show CDR1 as SGHDN and CDR2 as FVKESK. CDR3 nucleotides: TGTGCCAGCAGCCAAGTGACAGGGCGGGCAGATACGCAGTATTTT. Translation: CASSQVTGRADTQYF.

The chain links TRBV5-1 to TRBJ2-7; 10 bases fit TRBD1. Losses at the gene ends were 3 bases for V and 4 bases for J; bases not matched to a gene: 4. CDR3 length: 14 amino acids. Germline loops: CDR1 SGHRS, CDR2 YFSETQ. CDR3 in amino acids: CASSSGQGTYEQYV. CDR3 DNA sequence: TGCGCCAGCAGCTCGGGACAGGGGACGTACGAGCAGTACGTC.

The V and J genes are TRBV5-6 and TRBJ2-2; TRBD2 agrees at 8 bases. J lost 4 bases, V lost 0 bases, and 2 bases had no gene match. In germline, CDR1 is SGHDT, CDR2 YYEEEE. CDR3 size: 15 residues. The CDR3 DNA reads as TGTGCCAGCAGCTTGGTTGCGGGGGGCACCGGGGAGCTGTTTTTT. Its translation: CASSLVAGGTGELFF. Drawing the rest from reference TRBV5-6 and TRBJ2-2, the complete variable domain is DAGVTQSPTHLIKTRGQQVTLRCSPKSGHDTVSWYQQALGQGPQFIFQYYEEEERQRGNFPDRFSGHQFPNYSSELNVNALLLGDSALYLCASSLVAGGTGELFFGEGSRLTVL.

The rearrangement uses TRBV19 and TRBJ1-6; weak D call: TRBD1 (6 bases). Germline CDR1 reads LNHDA; CDR2 reads SQIVND (reference sequence). Trimming removed 4 bases at V and 10 bases at J, with 20 bases between. This CDR3 has 16 residues. The CDR3 region is CASSNVVGRGGSPLHF. The CDR3 DNA reads TGTGCCAGTAGTAATGTTGTCGGCAGGGGAGGATCACCCCTCCACTTT.

J is TRBJ2-5 and V is TRBV7-9; D not certain. V gave up 1 base and J gave up 0 bases, with 3 bases separating them. CDR3 length equals 13 residues. Germline CDR1 SEHNR, CDR2 FQNEAQ (reference sequence). CDR3 DNA: TGTGCCAGCAGCTTAGTCTACCAAGAGACCCAGTACTTC. This encodes CASSLVYQETQYF.

J is TRBJ2-7 and V is TRBV2; 10 nucleotides line up with TRBD1. Per germline, CDR1 SNHLY and CDR2 FYNNEI. J lost 4 bases, V lost 7 bases, and 10 bases had no gene match. The CDR3 consists of 15 residues. The CDR3 DNA reads TGTGCCAGCATACAGCCGGGACAGGGGAAATACGAGCAGTACTTC. This codes for CASIQPGQGKYEQYF.

The rearrangement joins TRBV30 to TRBJ2-1, with a possible D match to TRBD2 (5 bases). Trimming removed 5 bases at V and 5 bases at J, with 10 bases between. CDR1 and CDR2 from the germline V gene are GTSNPN and SVGIG (reference sequence). The CDR3 is made up of 12 amino acids. DNA of the CDR3: TGTGCCTGGGCGGGTGGGAACAATGAGCAGTTCTTC. Protein sequence: CAWAGGNNEQFF. The variable domain in full, completed from reference TRBV30 and TRBJ2-1, reads SQTIHQWPATLVQPVGSPLSLECTVEGTSNPNLYWYRQAAGRGLQLLFYSVGIGQISSEVPQNLSASRPQDRQFILSSKKLLLSDSGFYLCAWAGGNNEQFFGPGTRLTVL.